Listed below are T cell receptor beta chains from one sample, sequenced in a study of T cells after yellow fever vaccination. TCRdb redid the calling of the 5' RACE reads with MiXCR, one entry per CDR3 protein. The sample consists of about 340,000 distinct CDR3 sequences, about an eighth of them appearing once. Here the sequenced sample was CD4+ T cells sorted from PBMCs, taken 15 days after the yellow fever booster vaccination. These receptors all stem from a man aged 18 to 29 who received the YFV17D yellow fever vaccine. CDR3s include the opening cysteine and the closing phenylalanine or tryptophan. The D gene is left open where the match is weak. Expanded clones are given a class, and other clones once, few, many or no size at all.

TRBD2	TRBV4-3	TRBJ2-3	.	TGCGCCAGCAGCCAAGGGGCTAGCGGGTGGGAAGATACGCAGTATTTT	CASSQGASGWEDTQYF
.	TRBV6-5	TRBJ2-4	once	TGTGCCAGCAGGGGGGGAAACATTCAGTACTTC	CASRGGNIQYF
.	TRBV5-4	TRBJ2-7	.	TGTGCCAGCAGTCACCCCGATGGAACAGAGCAGTACTTC	CASSHPDGTEQYF
.	TRBV5-4	TRBJ2-1	many	TGTGCCAGCAGCTTGTTTGAGGAGCAGTTCTTC	CASSLFEEQFF
TRBD2	TRBV2	TRBJ2-5	few	TGTGCCAGCAGTGAGATATTCGAGCGGGGGGGCCGGAAGACCCAGTACTTC	CASSEIFERGGRKTQYF
.	TRBV6-5	TRBJ1-4	.	TGTGCCAGCAGGTCCCAGGAGGGGGAAAAACTGTTTTTT	CASRSQEGEKLFF
TRBD2	TRBV6-5	TRBJ2-7	.	TGTGCCAGCATCCGAGCGGGGGACGCCTACGAGCAGTACTTC	CASIRAGDAYEQYF
TRBD1	TRBV29-1	TRBJ2-1	few	TGCAGCTCAGGGACAGACGGAAACAATGAGCAGTTCTTC	CSSGTDGNNEQFF
.	TRBV6-2/TRBV6-3	TRBJ2-3	few	TGTGCCAGCAGTTACTCGACTCAAAACACAGATACGCAGTATTTT	CASSYSTQNTDTQYF
TRBD1	TRBV5-1	TRBJ2-7	.	TGCGCCAGCAGCCAGATGACAGGGGCAGACGTCTTC	CASSQMTGADVF